This TCR beta chain was identified during a study of cytomegalovirus exposure and HLA in healthy donors. In the study overall: Across some 400 genotyped donors, about 86% landed in the Caucasian-associated ancestry cluster. Study-level findings and limits: Only CMV serostatus was available as immune exposure information. As confirmed in vitro, a few CMV-associated chains were specific for CMV antigens.

For this clone: Its specificity is unknown.

The CDR3 is made up of 15 amino acids. V lost 4 bases, J lost 0 bases, and 13 bases lay in between. Germline loops: CDR1 LNHDA, CDR2 SQIVND (reference sequence). The PCR was carried out with 60 Vbeta primers and 13 Jbeta primers. Assay used: immunoSEQ multiplex PCR; TCRdb lists only in-frame clones, some missing. Of around 170,000 clones detected, 71% appear once; the ten largest clones hold roughly 1.6%. Sequences were obtained from PBMCs. The receptor comes from a girl between 5 and 17 years old in good health and CMV-seronegative. V gene TRBV19 combines with J gene TRBJ2-7; TRBD2 is a possible D gene (5 bases). Here the CDR3 reads CASSKELVSSYEQYF. CDR3 DNA: TGTGCCAGTAGTAAGGAACTAGTCAGCTCCTACGAGCAGTACTTC.